This T cell receptor (beta chain) was profiled in a study of shared clonotypes between healthy human individuals (dated by TCRdb to about 2020). With respect to the entire study: A couple of women and a few men aged 18 to 49 years were included in the cohort. Per donor, three plates each were used for CD4 naive and CD4 memory, two for CD8 naive, and one for CD8 memory. To estimate repertoire size and how much clonotypes are shared between individuals, the study performed deep sequencing of blood TCR repertoires from a few healthy adults. To increase sequencing depth and limit assay-specific biases, different laboratories used diverse techniques to prepare libraries and sequence TCR repertoires. Each donor's leukapheresis produced roughly between about 0.85 and 10 billion PBMCs. Summary of the overall study and its limitations: The genetic and exposure-history diversity represented was limited by the small number of donors. Incomplete sequencing was indicated by rarefaction of sorted-subset datasets, despite the large sequencing depth. Compared with non-shared clonotypes, clonotypes shared by all four sorted-subset donors had higher generation probabilities. Sampling was restricted to blood, and TCR repertoires in tissues likely differ from the TCR repertoires found in blood. Pairwise subsampling led to the expectation that sequencing depth would affect the degree of clonotype sharing among donors. Larger estimated clonotype richness was generally found for naive subsets than for memory subsets. Across a handful of donors, around 5.4% of naive CD4, roughly 3.4% of naive CD8, about 2.3% of memory CD4, and under 0.45% of memory CD8 clonotypes were shared.

This clone was observed once. Its antigen target is currently unknown. The input lacks base qualities; no much larger clone sits a single base away. Donors were healthy HIV-negative adults with no recently reported acute infections or vaccinations. Only Caucasian adults living in Nashville, Tennessee, USA were represented among the donors. CD4+ T cells were enriched through magnetic negative selection, after which naive cells were positively selected on CD45RA and the remaining negative fraction served as the memory subset. Blood was obtained by leukapheresis, after which PBMCs were separated by Ficoll-Histopaque density gradient centrifugation and cryopreserved in liquid nitrogen vapor phase. Purity and quantity of every magnetically sorted T cell population were checked by analytical flow cytometry. Each sorted fraction had its genomic DNA isolated and then quantified by UV absorbance on a Nanodrop 2000c.

Using the deep immunoSEQ assay, multiplex PCR amplified TCR CDR3 regions from genomic DNA. Extracted genomic DNA from each cell subset was distributed evenly across all wells of several immunoSEQ 96-well plates, and each plate was treated as a replicate. For sorted subsets, each replicate PCR was loaded with approximately 0.2 ug genomic DNA, equivalent to about 30,000 T cell genomes. Purified libraries were measured with a Qubit 3.0 fluorometer, size-checked on a Bioanalyzer 2100, and measured again with the KAPA Library Quantification kit. A separate single-read 150-cycle Illumina NextSeq 550 flow cell was used to sequence each immunoSEQ 96-well plate. The paper's processing steps were these. Because the immunoSEQ output included only junctional sequences and no quality scores, the filtering could not be the same as the filtering used for full-length reads. Sequences were annotated with PyIR, a Python wrapper for IgBLAST v1.9, and V/J genes and CDR3 were assigned using IMGT germline references. Any read was removed if the V/J assignment was weak (E-value above 1e-6), the CDR3 was missing, or the read contained stop codons, out-of-frame junctions, or ambiguous translated residues. V3J clonotypes were defined as sequences sharing the same inferred V gene, J gene, and CDR3 amino acid sequence. To compute the percentage overlap between repertoires, the number of shared unique clonotypes was divided by the size of the smaller repertoire. RTK rarefaction, the Chao1 estimator, and Recon v2.1 estimates of unobserved clonotypes were used to assess repertoire richness. OLGA was used to compute generation probabilities for all TCRbeta clonotypes that the gDNA method yielded from a handful of donors. Sourced from immuneACCESS, this table was stored by TCRdb with only in-frame sequences that have V and J called. A share of the clones is absent; for the studies checked, an unresolved V gene accounts for under half, and the remainder has no known explanation. The V and J calls and the clone size are those of that table, but D and trimming were determined from the DNA. For this sample the table gives 650,000 to 750,000 clones, of which about 78% were detected only once. The ten largest clonotypes hold 1.5% to 2% of the sample.

Via the germline V gene, CDR1 is MDHEN and CDR2 SYDVKM. Trimming costs V 3 bases and J 1 base, and their ends lie 12 bases apart. The CDR3, from cysteine to phenylalanine, totals 15 residues. Only the CDR3 part of the read is kept: 45 bases, read in frame from the first base. The specimen was memory CD4+ T cells sorted from blood. The cell subset or site label, read with the paper, signifies: CD45RA-negative fraction. This sequence originates from a woman in her 30s in good health. The rearrangement joined TRBV28 to TRBJ1-1; the D gene lacks a confident call. CDR3 sequence: CASSLVATANTEAFF. DNA sequence: TGTGCCAGCAGTTTGGTAGCGACGGCGAACACTGAAGCTTTCTTT. When the CDR3 is completed using the reference TRBV28 and TRBJ1-1 genes on either side, the full variable domain is DVKVTQSSRYLVKRTGEKVFLECVQDMDHENMFWYRQDPGLGLRLIYFSYDVKMKEKGDIPEGYSVSREKKERFSLILESASTNQTSMYLCASSLVATANTEAFFGQGTRLTVV.